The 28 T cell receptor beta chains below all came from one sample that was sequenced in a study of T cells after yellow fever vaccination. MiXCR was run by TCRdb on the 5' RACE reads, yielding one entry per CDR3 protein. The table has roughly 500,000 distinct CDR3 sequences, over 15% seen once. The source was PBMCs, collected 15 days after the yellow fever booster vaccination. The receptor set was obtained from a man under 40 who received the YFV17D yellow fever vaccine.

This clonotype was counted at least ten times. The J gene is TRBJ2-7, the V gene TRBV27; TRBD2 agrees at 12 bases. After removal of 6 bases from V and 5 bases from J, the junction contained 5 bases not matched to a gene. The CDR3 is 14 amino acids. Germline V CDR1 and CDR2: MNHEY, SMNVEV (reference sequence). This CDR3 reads CASRGLAGSNEQYF. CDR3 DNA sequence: TGTGCCAGCAGAGGACTAGCGGGAAGCAACGAGCAGTACTTC.

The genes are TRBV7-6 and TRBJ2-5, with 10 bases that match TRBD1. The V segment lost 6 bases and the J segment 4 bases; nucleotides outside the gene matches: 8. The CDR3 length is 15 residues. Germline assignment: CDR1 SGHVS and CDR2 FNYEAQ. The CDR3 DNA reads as TGTGCCAGCAGGCCGGGACAGGGGTATTTAGAGACCCAGTACTTC. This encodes CASRPGQGYLETQYF. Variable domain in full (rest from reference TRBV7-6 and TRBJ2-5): GAGVSQSPRYKVTKRGQDVALRCDPISGHVSLYWYRQALGQGPEFLTYFNYEAQQDKSGLPNDRFSAERPEGSISTLTIQRTEQRDSAMYRCASRPGQGYLETQYFGPGTRLLVL.

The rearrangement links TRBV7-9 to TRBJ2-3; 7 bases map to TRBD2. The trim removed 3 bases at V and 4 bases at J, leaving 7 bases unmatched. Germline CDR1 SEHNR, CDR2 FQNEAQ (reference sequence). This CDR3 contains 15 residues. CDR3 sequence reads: CASSFWVGGPDTQYF. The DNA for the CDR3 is TGTGCCAGCAGCTTTTGGGTGGGAGGGCCAGATACGCAGTATTTT.

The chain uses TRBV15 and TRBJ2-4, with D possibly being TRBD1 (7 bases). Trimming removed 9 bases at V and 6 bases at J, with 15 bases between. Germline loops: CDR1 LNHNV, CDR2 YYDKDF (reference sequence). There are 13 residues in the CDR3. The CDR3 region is CATAGGSRNIQYF. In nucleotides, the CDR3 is TGTGCCACAGCAGGGGGGTCGAGAAACATTCAGTACTTC.

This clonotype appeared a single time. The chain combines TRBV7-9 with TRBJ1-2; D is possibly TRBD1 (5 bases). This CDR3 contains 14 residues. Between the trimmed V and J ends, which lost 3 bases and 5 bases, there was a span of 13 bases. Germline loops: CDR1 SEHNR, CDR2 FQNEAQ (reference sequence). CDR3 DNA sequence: TGTGCCAGCAGCTTGAAGGGGTTTGGGTATGGCTACACCTTC. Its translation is CASSLKGFGYGYTF.

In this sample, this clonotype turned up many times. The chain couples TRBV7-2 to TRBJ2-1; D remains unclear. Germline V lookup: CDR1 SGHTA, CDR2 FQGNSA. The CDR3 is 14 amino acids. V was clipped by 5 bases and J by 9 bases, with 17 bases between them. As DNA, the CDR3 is TGTGCCAGCAGCCCCCCCTGGCTAGGCGGTGAGCAGTTCTTC. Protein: CASSPPWLGGEQFF.

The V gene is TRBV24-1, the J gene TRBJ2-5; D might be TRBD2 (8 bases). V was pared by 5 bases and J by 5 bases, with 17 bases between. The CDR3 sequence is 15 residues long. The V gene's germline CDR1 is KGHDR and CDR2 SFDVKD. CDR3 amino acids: CATSAPGGGVETQYF. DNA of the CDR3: TGTGCCACCAGTGCCCCGGGAGGGGGCGTTGAGACCCAGTACTTC.

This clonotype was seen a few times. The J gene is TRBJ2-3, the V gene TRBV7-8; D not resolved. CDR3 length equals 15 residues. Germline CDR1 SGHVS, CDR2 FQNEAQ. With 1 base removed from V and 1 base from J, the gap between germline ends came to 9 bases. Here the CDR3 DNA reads TGTGCCAGCAGCTTAGTACCAAGGGGCACAGATACGCAGTATTTT. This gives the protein CASSLVPRGTDTQYF.

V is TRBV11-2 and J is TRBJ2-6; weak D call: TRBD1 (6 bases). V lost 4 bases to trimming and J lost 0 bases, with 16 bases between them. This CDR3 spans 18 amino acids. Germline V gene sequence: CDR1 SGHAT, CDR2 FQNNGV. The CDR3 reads CASSSRGADGSGANVLTF. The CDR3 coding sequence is TGTGCCAGCAGCTCCAGGGGCGCGGATGGCTCTGGGGCCAACGTCCTGACTTTC.

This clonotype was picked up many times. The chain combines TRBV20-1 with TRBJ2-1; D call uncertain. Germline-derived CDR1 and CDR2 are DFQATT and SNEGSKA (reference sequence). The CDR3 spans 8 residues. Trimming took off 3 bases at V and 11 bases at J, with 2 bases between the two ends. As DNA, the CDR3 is TGCAGTGCTAGTAAGCAGTTCTTC. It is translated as CSASKQFF.

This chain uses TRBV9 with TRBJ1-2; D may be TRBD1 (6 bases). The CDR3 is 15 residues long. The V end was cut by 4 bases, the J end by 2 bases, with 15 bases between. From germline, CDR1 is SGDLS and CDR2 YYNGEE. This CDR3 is CASSSPQGRNYGYTF. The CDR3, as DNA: TGTGCCAGCAGCTCCCCCCAGGGGAGGAACTATGGCTACACCTTC.

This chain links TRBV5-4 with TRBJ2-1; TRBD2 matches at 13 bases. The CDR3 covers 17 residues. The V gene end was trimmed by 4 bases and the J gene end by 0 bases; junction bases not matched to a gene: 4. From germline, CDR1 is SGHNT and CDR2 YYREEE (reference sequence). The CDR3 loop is CASSTRTSGSSYNEQFF. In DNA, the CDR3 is TGTGCCAGCAGCACAAGGACTAGCGGGAGCTCCTACAATGAGCAGTTCTTC.

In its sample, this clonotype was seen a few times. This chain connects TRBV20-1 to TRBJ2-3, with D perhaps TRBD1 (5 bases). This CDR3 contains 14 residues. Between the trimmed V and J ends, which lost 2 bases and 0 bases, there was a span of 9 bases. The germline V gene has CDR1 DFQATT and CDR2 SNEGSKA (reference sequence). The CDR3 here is CSARRGPSTDTQYF. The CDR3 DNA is TGCAGTGCTAGAAGGGGCCCTAGCACAGATACGCAGTATTTT.

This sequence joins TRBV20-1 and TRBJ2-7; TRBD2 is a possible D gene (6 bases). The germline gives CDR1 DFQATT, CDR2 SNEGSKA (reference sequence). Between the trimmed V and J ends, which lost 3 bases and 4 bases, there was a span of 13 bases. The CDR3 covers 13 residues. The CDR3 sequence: CSARGAGLYEQYF. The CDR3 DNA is TGCAGTGCTAGGGGCGCGGGGTTATACGAGCAGTACTTC.

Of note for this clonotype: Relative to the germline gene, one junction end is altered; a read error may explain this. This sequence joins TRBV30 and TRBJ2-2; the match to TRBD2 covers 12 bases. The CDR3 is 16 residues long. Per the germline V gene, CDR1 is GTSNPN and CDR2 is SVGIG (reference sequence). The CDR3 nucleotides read TGTGCCTGGAGTCGACTAGCGGGAGATAGCACCGGGGAGCAGTTTTTT. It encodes CAWSRLAGDSTGEQFF.

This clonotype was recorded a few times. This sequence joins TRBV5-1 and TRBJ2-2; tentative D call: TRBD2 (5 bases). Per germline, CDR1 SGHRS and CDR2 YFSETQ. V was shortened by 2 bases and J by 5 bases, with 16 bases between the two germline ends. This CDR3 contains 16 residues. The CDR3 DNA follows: TGCGCCAGCAGCTTCGGGATTAAAGAGGGTACCGGGGAGCTGTTTTTT. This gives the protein CASSFGIKEGTGELFF.

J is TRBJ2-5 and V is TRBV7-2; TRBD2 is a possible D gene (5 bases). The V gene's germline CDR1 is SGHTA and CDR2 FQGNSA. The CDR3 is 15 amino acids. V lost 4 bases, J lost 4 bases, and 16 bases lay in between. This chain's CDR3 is CASSSQALEGETQYF. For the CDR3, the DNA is TGTGCCAGCAGCTCACAAGCGCTAGAGGGAGAGACCCAGTACTTC.

In nucleotides, the CDR3 is TGCGCCAGCAGTCCCCTTACGCAGGGCGGTAGCTCCTACAATGAGCAGTTCTTC. This gives the protein CASSPLTQGGSSYNEQFF. The rearrangement uses TRBV23-1 and TRBJ2-1; tentatively, D is TRBD1 (5 bases). TRBV23-1 is labeled an ORF, and its function is uncertain. V lost 4 bases and J 0 bases, leaving 19 bases between the germline ends. The CDR3 is made up of 18 amino acids.

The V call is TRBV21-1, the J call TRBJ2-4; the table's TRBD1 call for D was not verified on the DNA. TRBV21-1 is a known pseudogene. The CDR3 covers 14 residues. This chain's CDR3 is CASSSGKGKNIQYF. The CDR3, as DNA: TGTGCCAGCAGCAGCGGAAAGGGCAAAAACATTCAGTACTTC.

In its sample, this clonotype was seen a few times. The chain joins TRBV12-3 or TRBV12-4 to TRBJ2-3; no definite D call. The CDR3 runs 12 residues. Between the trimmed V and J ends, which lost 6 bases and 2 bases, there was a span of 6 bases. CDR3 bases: TGTGCCAGCAGAACTGCCACAGATACGCAGTATTTT. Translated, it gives CASRTATDTQYF.

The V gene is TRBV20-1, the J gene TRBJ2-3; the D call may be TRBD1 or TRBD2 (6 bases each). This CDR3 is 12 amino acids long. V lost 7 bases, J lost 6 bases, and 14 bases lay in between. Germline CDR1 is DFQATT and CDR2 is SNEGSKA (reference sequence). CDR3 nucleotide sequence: TGCAGTGGAGCTAGGGGGGCCGATACGCAGTATTTT. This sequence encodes CSGARGADTQYF.

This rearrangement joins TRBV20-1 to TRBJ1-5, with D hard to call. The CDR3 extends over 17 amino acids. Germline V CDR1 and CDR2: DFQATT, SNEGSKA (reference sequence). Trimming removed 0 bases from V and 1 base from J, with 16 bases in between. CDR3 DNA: TGCAGTGCTAGAGATGGCCTATGGGATACCAGCAATCAGCCCCAGCATTTT. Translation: CSARDGLWDTSNQPQHF.

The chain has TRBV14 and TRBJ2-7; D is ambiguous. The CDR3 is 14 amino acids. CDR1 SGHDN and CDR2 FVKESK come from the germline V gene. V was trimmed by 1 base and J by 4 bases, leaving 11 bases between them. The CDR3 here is CASSQAGFNYEQYF. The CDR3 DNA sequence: TGTGCCAGCAGCCAAGCCGGGTTTAATTACGAGCAGTACTTC.

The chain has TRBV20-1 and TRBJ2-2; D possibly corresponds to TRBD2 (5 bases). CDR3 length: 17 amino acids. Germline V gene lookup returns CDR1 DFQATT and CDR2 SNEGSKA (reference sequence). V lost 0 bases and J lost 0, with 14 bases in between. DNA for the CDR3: TGCAGTGCTAGAGACCCCCGAAGTAGCGCGAACACCGGGGAGCTGTTTTTT. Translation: CSARDPRSSANTGELFF.

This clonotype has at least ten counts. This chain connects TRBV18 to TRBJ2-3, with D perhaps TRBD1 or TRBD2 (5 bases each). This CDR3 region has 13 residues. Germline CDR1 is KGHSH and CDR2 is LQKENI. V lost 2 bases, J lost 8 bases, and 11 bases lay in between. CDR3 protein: CASSPRERGTQYF. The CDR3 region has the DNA TGTGCCAGCTCACCAAGGGAGAGGGGTACGCAGTATTTT.

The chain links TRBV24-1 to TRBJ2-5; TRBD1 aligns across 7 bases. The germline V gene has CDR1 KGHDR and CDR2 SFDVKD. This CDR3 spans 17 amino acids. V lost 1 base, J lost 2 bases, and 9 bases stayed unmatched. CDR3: CATSDFGATGEQETQYF. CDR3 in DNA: TGTGCCACCAGTGATTTCGGGGCCACAGGGGAACAAGAGACCCAGTACTTC.

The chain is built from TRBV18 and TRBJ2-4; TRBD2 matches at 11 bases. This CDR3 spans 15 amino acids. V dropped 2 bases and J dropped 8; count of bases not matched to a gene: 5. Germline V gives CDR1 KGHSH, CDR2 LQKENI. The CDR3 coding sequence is TGTGCCAGCTCACCAACAAGGACTAGCGGGTACATTCAGTACTTC. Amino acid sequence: CASSPTRTSGYIQYF.

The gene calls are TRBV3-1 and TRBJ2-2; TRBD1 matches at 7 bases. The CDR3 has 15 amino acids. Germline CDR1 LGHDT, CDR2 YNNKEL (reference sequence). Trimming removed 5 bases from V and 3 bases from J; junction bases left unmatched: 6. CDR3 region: CASSSRQGDTGELFF. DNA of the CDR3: TGTGCCAGCAGCTCCCGACAGGGCGACACCGGGGAGCTGTTTTTT.